These T cell receptor beta chains were read from a single sample in a study of cytomegalovirus exposure and HLA in healthy donors. Clones were sequenced by immunoSEQ multiplex PCR, and TCRdb holds only the in-frame ones, with some missing. The sample includes 150,000 or so clones, roughly 80% seen only once; the top ten take less than 15%. The sample comprised PBMCs. These receptor sequences come from a man aged 40-50 years in good health and CMV-seropositive. Both conserved end residues are part of each CDR3. The order of the fields is CDR3 length, clone size, J gene, V gene, CDR3 protein. The size of a clone is reported for some rows only, either as once, few or many, or as a class for expanded clones.

CDR3 length: 14
clone size: .
J gene: TRBJ1-4
V gene: TRBV19
CDR3 protein: CASSMWGANEKLFF

CDR3 length: 12
clone size: .
J gene: TRBJ2-1
V gene: TRBV29-1
CDR3 protein: CSAGTSDNEQFF

CDR3 length: 17
clone size: .
J gene: TRBJ2-7
V gene: TRBV9
CDR3 protein: CASSVAPLAGGVDEQYF

CDR3 length: 12
clone size: few
J gene: TRBJ1-1
V gene: TRBV6-6
CDR3 protein: CASRNRDTEAFF

CDR3 length: 14
clone size: few
J gene: TRBJ1-4
V gene: TRBV29-1
CDR3 protein: CSVEDPWQNEKLFF

CDR3 length: 18
clone size: .
J gene: TRBJ2-3
V gene: TRBV18
CDR3 protein: CASSPRTSGSLGTDTQYF

CDR3 length: 11
clone size: .
J gene: TRBJ2-3
V gene: TRBV6-6
CDR3 protein: CASGRGDTQYF

CDR3 length: 15
clone size: .
J gene: TRBJ2-4
V gene: TRBV15
CDR3 protein: CATSSAGLAKNIQYF

CDR3 length: 17
clone size: .
J gene: TRBJ1-5
V gene: TRBV18
CDR3 protein: CASSPSGTGGLGQPQHF

CDR3 length: 13
clone size: .
J gene: TRBJ1-5
V gene: TRBV19
CDR3 protein: CASRGGSGQPQHF

CDR3 length: 14
clone size: .
J gene: .
V gene: TRBV19
CDR3 protein: CARRRLAVSYEQYF

CDR3 length: 11
clone size: .
J gene: TRBJ2-7
V gene: TRBV30
CDR3 protein: CAWSPGYEQYF

CDR3 length: 14
clone size: .
J gene: TRBJ2-2
V gene: TRBV18
CDR3 protein: CASSPDTNTGELFF

CDR3 length: 16
clone size: .
J gene: TRBJ2-3
V gene: TRBV5-4
CDR3 protein: CASSPQRGAGTDTQYF

CDR3 length: 14
clone size: few
J gene: TRBJ2-7
V gene: TRBV7-9
CDR3 protein: CASSFSIGSYEQYF

CDR3 length: 9
clone size: .
J gene: TRBJ2-1
V gene: TRBV2
CDR3 protein: CASSPEQFF

CDR3 length: 16
clone size: .
J gene: TRBJ2-1
V gene: TRBV11-2
CDR3 protein: CASTLDVGLTYNEQFF

CDR3 length: 15
clone size: .
J gene: TRBJ1-4
V gene: TRBV5-1
CDR3 protein: CASSLGDRRNEKLFF

CDR3 length: 14
clone size: .
J gene: TRBJ1-1
V gene: TRBV7-2
CDR3 protein: CASSPGGRNTEAFF

CDR3 length: 14
clone size: .
J gene: TRBJ1-4
V gene: TRBV10-3
CDR3 protein: CAISELGGEEKLFF

CDR3 length: 16
clone size: .
J gene: TRBJ2-5
V gene: TRBV6-5
CDR3 protein: CASSSRGLIVQETQYF

CDR3 length: 15
clone size: .
J gene: TRBJ2-5
V gene: TRBV5-1
CDR3 protein: CASSFGLAGPETQYF

CDR3 length: 16
clone size: .
J gene: TRBJ1-1
V gene: TRBV5-4
CDR3 protein: CASSPTPGTSNTEAFF

CDR3 length: 15
clone size: .
J gene: TRBJ1-4
V gene: TRBV27
CDR3 protein: CASSLVGVANEKLFF

CDR3 length: 19
clone size: .
J gene: TRBJ2-7
V gene: TRBV11-2
CDR3 protein: CASSLGGTSGRGRAYEQYF

CDR3 length: 14
clone size: .
J gene: TRBJ2-7
V gene: TRBV5-1
CDR3 protein: CASSLDGLPYEQYF

CDR3 length: 16
clone size: .
J gene: TRBJ2-3
V gene: TRBV5-1
CDR3 protein: CASSLGTSGGTDTQYF

CDR3 length: 13
clone size: .
J gene: TRBJ1-2
V gene: TRBV28
CDR3 protein: CASTALPNYGYTF

CDR3 length: 14
clone size: few
J gene: TRBJ1-1
V gene: TRBV7-3
CDR3 protein: CASSLMSGSSEAFF

CDR3 length: 14
clone size: .
J gene: TRBJ1-3
V gene: TRBV5-6
CDR3 protein: CASSLTGAGNTIYF

CDR3 length: 14
clone size: once
J gene: TRBJ2-7
V gene: TRBV18
CDR3 protein: CASSPSGNSYEQYF

CDR3 length: 17
clone size: few
J gene: TRBJ2-2
V gene: TRBV18
CDR3 protein: CASSLSTQGANTGELFF

CDR3 length: 14
clone size: .
J gene: TRBJ2-7
V gene: TRBV4-1
CDR3 protein: CASSQGQWANEQYF

CDR3 length: 13
clone size: once
J gene: TRBJ2-3
V gene: TRBV6-5
CDR3 protein: CASRLAGGDTQYF

CDR3 length: 15
clone size: .
J gene: TRBJ2-1
V gene: TRBV5-4
CDR3 protein: CASSPGTASYNEQFF

CDR3 length: 14
clone size: .
J gene: TRBJ1-5
V gene: TRBV28
CDR3 protein: CASILRGANQPQHF

CDR3 length: 15
clone size: once
J gene: TRBJ1-1
V gene: TRBV7-2
CDR3 protein: CASSLREGPNTEAFF

CDR3 length: 14
clone size: .
J gene: TRBJ2-1
V gene: TRBV19
CDR3 protein: CASTHNINSGKQFF

CDR3 length: 14
clone size: .
J gene: TRBJ1-6
V gene: TRBV4-1
CDR3 protein: CASSRDREVSPLHF

CDR3 length: 15
clone size: .
J gene: TRBJ1-5
V gene: TRBV19
CDR3 protein: CASSIGQGKGQPQHF

CDR3 length: 15
clone size: once
J gene: TRBJ2-7
V gene: TRBV6-5
CDR3 protein: CASSYGAGKPYEQYF

CDR3 length: 13
clone size: .
J gene: TRBJ2-3
V gene: TRBV9
CDR3 protein: CASSVDSRGSQYF

CDR3 length: 13
clone size: once
J gene: TRBJ1-5
V gene: TRBV18
CDR3 protein: CASSPATQQPQHF

CDR3 length: 12
clone size: few
J gene: TRBJ2-5
V gene: TRBV5-6
CDR3 protein: CASARAWETQYF

CDR3 length: 14
clone size: .
J gene: TRBJ1-4
V gene: TRBV14
CDR3 protein: CASSQGTGNEKLFF

CDR3 length: 12
clone size: .
J gene: TRBJ2-1
V gene: TRBV4-3
CDR3 protein: CASSQDSGREFF

CDR3 length: 14
clone size: .
J gene: TRBJ2-7
V gene: TRBV7-8
CDR3 protein: CASSLRAGPYEQYF

CDR3 length: 15
clone size: few
J gene: TRBJ1-1
V gene: TRBV7-9
CDR3 protein: CASSLGGGRNTEAFF

CDR3 length: 15
clone size: .
J gene: TRBJ2-5
V gene: TRBV25-1
CDR3 protein: CASSQGQGYGETQYF

CDR3 length: 16
clone size: .
J gene: TRBJ2-2
V gene: TRBV18
CDR3 protein: CASSPNLAGNTGELFF

CDR3 length: 15
clone size: .
J gene: TRBJ1-2
V gene: TRBV4-2
CDR3 protein: CASSQGIQGTDGYTF

CDR3 length: 16
clone size: once
J gene: TRBJ2-3
V gene: TRBV5-4
CDR3 protein: CASSSGLAGEGDTQYF

CDR3 length: 15
clone size: .
J gene: TRBJ1-1
V gene: TRBV5-6
CDR3 protein: CASSLAGTVNTEAFF